This T cell receptor (beta chain) was retrieved from a study of blood T cells in healthy people across ages. Study findings and constraints: Naive T cell percentage strongly correlated with TCR beta diversity. It was not known whether donors were CMV positive (a possible confounder of expanded clonotype changes). Long-lived donors exceeded aged donors in naive CD4+ cells and diversity.

Details on this clonotype: Its antigen is as yet unknown.

A sample-barcoded 5' primer and a J-beta primer mix were used in a second PCR of roughly 6 to 11 cycles. TCRdb analysed the 5' RACE reads with MiXCR anew, one entry per CDR3 protein. Here the sample spans just under 900,000 distinct CDR3 sequences, about 28% being singletons. The material sequenced was blood. This receptor was obtained from a woman over 75 in good health.

The CDR3 nucleotides read TGTGCCAGCAGCTTAACAGGAAAGGCCAGACCACCCGATACGCAGTATTTT. Its translation is CASSLTGKARPPDTQYF. V is TRBV7-3 and J is TRBJ2-3, with unresolved D. Per the germline V gene, CDR1 is SGHTA and CDR2 is FQGTGA. The CDR3 is made up of 17 amino acids. The germline V and J ends were trimmed by 0 bases and 6 bases, with 19 bases remaining between them. The full variable domain, completed using reference TRBV7-3 and TRBJ2-3, is GAGVSQTPSNKVTEKGKYVELRCDPISGHTALYWYRQSLGQGPEFLIYFQGTGAADDSGLPNDRFFAVRPEGSVSTLKIQRTERGDSAVYLCASSLTGKARPPDTQYFGPGTRLTVL.